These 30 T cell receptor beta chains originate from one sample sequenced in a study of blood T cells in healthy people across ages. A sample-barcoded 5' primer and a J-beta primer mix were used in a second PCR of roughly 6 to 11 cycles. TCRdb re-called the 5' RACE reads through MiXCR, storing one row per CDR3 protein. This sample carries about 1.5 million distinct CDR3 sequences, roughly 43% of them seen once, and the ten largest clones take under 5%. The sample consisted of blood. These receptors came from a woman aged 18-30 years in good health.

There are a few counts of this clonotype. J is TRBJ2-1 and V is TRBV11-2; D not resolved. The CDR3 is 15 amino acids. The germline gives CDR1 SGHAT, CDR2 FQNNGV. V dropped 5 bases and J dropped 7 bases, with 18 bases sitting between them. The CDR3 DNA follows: TGTGCCAGCAGCCCCATATATTATGGCGGAAATGAGCAGTTCTTC. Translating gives CASSPIYYGGNEQFF.

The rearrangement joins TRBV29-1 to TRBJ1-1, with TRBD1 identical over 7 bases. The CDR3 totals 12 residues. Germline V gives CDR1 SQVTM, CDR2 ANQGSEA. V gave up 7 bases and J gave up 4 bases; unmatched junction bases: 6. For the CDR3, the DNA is TGCAGCGCTTCGACAGGGCCCACTGAAGCTTTCTTT. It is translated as CSASTGPTEAFF.

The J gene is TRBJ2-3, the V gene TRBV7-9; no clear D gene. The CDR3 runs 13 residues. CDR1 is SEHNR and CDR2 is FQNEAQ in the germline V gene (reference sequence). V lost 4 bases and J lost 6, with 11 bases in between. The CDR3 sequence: CASSSHNEDTQYF. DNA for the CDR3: TGTGCCAGCAGCTCCCACAATGAGGATACGCAGTATTTT.

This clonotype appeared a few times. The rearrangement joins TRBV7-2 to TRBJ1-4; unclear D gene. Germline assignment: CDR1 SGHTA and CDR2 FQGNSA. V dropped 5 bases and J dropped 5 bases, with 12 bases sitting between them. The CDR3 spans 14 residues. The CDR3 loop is CASSNQVANEKLFF. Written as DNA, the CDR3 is TGTGCCAGCAGCAATCAGGTTGCCAATGAAAAACTGTTTTTT.

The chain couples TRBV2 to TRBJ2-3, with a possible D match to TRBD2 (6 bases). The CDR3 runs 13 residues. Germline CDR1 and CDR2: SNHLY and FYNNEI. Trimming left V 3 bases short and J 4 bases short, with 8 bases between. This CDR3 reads CASSERGADTQYF. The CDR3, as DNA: TGTGCCAGCAGTGAGCGGGGAGCAGATACGCAGTATTTT.

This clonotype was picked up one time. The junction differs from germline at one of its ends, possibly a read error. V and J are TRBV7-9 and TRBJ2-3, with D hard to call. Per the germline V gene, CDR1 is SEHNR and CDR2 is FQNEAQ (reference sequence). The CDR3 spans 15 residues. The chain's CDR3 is CASSVAEEGTDTQYF. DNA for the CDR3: TGTGCCAGCAGCGTAGCAGAAGAAGGCACAGATACGCAGTATTTT.

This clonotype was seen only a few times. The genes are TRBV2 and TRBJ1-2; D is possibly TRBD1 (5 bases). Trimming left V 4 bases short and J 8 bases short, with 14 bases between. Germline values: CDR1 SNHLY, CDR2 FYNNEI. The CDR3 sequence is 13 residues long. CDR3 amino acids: CASSGTVGEGYTF. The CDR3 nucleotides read TGTGCCAGCAGTGGCACGGTAGGGGAGGGCTACACCTTC.

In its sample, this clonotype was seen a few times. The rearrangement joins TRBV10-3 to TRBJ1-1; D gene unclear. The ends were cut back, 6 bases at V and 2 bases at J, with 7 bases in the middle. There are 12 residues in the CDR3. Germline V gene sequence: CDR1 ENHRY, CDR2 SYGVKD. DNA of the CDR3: TGTGCCATCAGGGTGGATAACACTGAAGCTTTCTTT. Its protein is CAIRVDNTEAFF.

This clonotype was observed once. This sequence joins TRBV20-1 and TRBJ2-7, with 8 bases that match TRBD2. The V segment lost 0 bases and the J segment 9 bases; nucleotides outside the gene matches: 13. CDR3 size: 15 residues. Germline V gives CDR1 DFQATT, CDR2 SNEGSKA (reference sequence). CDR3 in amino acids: CSARDRLAGGGAQYF. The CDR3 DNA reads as TGCAGTGCTAGAGATAGGCTAGCGGGTGGAGGAGCGCAGTACTTC.

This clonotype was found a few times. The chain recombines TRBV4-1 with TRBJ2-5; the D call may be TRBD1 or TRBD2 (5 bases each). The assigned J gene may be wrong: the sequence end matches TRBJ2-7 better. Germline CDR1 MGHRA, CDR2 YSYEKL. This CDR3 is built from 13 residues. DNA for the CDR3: TGCGCCAGCAGTCGCCGGGACCTAGGCGAGCAGTACTTC. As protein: CASSRRDLGEQYF.

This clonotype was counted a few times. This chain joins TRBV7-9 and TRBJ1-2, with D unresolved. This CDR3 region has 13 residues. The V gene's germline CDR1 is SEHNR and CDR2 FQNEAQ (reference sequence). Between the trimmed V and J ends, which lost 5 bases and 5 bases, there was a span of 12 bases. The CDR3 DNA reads TGTGCCAGCAGCCCGTTTTTCAATTATGGCTACACCTTC. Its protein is CASSPFFNYGYTF.

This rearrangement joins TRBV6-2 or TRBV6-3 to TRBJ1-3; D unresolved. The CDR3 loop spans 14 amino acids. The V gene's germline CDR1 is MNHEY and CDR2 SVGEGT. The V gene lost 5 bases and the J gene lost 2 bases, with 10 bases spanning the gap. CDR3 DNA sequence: TGTGCCAGCAGTACCCTGGGCGCTGGAAACACCATATATTTT. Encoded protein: CASSTLGAGNTIYF.

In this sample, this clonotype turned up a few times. CDR3 nucleotide sequence: TGCGCCAGCAGCCAAGCACATGTTGGGCTGCCCCAGCATTTT. Its protein product is CASSQAHVGLPQHF. V usage is TRBV4-3 and J usage is TRBJ1-5; no reliable D call. The V gene's germline CDR1 is LGHNA and CDR2 YSLEER. The CDR3 covers 14 residues. V was cut by 1 base and J by 9 bases, with 13 bases left in between.

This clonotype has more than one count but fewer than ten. CDR3 loop: CASSVGQGLYNEQFF. CDR3 DNA sequence: TGTGCCAGCAGCGTGGGACAGGGTCTGTACAATGAGCAGTTCTTC. The chain couples TRBV7-3 to TRBJ2-1; 9 bases are a match to TRBD1. Germline V gene data show CDR1 as SGHTA and CDR2 as FQGTGA. Trimming at V came to 5 bases and at J to 4 bases, leaving 6 bases not matched to a gene. This CDR3 spans 15 amino acids.

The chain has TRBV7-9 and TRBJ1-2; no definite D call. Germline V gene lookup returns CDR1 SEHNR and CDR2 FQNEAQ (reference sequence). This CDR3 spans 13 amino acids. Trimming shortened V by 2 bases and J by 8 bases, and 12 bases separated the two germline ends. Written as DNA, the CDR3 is TGTGCCAGCAGCTTATTTGGGTTGGAAGGCTACACCTTC. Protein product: CASSLFGLEGYTF.

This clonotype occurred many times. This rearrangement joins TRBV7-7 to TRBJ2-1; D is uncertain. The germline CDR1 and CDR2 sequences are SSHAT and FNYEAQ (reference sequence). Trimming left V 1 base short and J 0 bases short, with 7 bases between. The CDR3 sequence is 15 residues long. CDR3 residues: CASSLDPSSYNEQFF. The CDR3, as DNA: TGTGCCAGCAGCTTAGATCCGAGCTCCTACAATGAGCAGTTCTTC.

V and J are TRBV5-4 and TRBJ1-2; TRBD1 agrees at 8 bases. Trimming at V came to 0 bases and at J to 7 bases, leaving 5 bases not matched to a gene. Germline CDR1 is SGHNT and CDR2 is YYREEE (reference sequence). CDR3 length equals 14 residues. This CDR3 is CASSLVAGGFGYTF. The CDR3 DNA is TGTGCCAGCAGCTTGGTGGCAGGGGGCTTTGGCTACACCTTC.

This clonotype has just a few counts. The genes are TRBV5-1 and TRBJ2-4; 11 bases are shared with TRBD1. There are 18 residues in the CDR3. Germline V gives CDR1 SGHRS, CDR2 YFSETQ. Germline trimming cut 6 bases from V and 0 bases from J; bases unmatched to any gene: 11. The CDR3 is CASNPGTGGPLAKNIQYF. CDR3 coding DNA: TGCGCCAGCAACCCCGGGACAGGGGGGCCTTTAGCCAAAAACATTCAGTACTTC.

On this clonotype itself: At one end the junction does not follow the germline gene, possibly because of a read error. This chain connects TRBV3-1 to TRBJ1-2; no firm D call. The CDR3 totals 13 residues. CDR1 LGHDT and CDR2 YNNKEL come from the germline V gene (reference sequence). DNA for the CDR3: TGTGCCAGCAGCCAAGTAATCAGTTATGGCGACACCTTC. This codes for CASSQVISYGDTF.

The CDR3 spells CASSGGLLAGTSTDTQYF. CDR3 DNA: TGTGCCAGCAGTGGAGGGCTGTTAGCGGGGACTAGCACAGATACGCAGTATTTT. The chain recombines TRBV6-1 with TRBJ2-3, with 8 bases fitting TRBD2. This CDR3 is 18 amino acids long. Germline lookup yields CDR1 MNHNS and CDR2 SASEGT. With V trimmed by 4 bases and J by 0 bases, 12 bases remained unmatched.

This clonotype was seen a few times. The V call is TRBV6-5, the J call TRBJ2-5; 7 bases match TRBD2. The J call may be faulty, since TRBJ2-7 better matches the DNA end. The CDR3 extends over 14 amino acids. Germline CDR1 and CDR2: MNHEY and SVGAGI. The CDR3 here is CASSYALANYEQYF. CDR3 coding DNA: TGTGCCAGCAGTTACGCACTAGCGAACTACGAGCAGTACTTC.

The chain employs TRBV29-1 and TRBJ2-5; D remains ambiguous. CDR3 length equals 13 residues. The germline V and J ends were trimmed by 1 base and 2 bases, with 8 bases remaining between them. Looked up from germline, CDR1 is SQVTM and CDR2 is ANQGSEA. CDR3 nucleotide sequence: TGCAGCGTTGAAGTGCTAAGACAAGAGACCCAGTACTTC. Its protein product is CSVEVLRQETQYF.

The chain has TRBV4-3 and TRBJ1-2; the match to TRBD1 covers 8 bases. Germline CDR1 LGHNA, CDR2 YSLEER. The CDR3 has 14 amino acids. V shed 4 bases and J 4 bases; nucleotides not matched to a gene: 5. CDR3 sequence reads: CASSPPQGGYGYTF. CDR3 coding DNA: TGCGCCAGCAGCCCCCCACAGGGGGGCTATGGCTACACCTTC.

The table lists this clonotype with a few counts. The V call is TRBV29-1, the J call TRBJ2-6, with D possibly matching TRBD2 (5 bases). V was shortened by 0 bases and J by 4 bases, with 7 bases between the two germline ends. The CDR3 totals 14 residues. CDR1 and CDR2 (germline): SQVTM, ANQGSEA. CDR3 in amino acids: CSVEDPSGANVLTF. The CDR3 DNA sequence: TGCAGCGTTGAAGATCCTAGCGGGGCCAACGTCCTGACTTTC.

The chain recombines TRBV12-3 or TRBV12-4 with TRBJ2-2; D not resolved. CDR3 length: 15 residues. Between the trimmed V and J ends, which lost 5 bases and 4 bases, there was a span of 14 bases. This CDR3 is CASSLYRAGTGELFF. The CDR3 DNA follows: TGTGCCAGCAGTCTCTACCGGGCCGGCACCGGGGAGCTGTTTTTT.

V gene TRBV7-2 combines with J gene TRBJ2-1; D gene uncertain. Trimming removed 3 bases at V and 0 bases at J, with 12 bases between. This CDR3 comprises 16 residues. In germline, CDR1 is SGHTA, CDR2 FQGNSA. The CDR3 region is CASSLSSRSSYNEQFF. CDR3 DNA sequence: TGTGCCAGCAGCTTGTCCAGCCGGAGCTCCTACAATGAGCAGTTCTTC.

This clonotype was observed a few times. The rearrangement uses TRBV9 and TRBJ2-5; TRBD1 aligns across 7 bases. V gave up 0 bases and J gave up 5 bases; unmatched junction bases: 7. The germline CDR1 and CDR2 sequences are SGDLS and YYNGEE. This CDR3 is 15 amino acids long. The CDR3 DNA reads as TGTGCCAGCAGCGTAGCTGGACAGGTCGGGGAGACCCAGTACTTC. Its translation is CASSVAGQVGETQYF. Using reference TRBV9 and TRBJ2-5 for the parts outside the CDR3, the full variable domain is DSGVTQTPKHLITATGQRVTLRCSPRSGDLSVYWYQQSLDQGLQFLIQYYNGEERAKGNILERFSAQQFPDLHSELNLSSLELGDSALYFCASSVAGQVGETQYFGPGTRLLVL.

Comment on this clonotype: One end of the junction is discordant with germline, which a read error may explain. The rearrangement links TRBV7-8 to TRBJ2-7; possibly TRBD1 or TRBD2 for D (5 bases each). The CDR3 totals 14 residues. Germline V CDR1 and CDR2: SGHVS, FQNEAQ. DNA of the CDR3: TGTGCCAACAGCTTAGTTGGGGGTACGGGCGAGCAGTACTTC. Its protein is CANSLVGGTGEQYF.

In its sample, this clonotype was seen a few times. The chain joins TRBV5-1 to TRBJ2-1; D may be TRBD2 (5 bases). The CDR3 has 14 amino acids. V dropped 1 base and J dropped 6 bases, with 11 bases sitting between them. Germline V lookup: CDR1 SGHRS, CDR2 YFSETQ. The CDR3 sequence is CASSLISESNEQFF. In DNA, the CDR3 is TGCGCCAGCAGCTTGATTAGCGAGAGCAATGAGCAGTTCTTC.

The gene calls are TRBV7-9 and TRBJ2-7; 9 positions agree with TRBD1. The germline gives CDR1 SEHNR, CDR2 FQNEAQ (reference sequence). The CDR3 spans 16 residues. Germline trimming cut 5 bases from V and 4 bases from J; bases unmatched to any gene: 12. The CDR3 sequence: CASSRGGGTGNYEQYF. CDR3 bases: TGTGCCAGCAGCCGCGGTGGCGGGACAGGGAATTACGAGCAGTACTTC. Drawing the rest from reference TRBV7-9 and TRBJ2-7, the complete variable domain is DTGVSQNPRHKITKRGQNVTFRCDPISEHNRLYWYRQTLGQGPEFLTYFQNEAQLEKSRLLSDRFSAERPKGSFSTLEIQRTEQGDSAMYLCASSRGGGTGNYEQYFGPGTRLTVT.